What follows are 32 T cell receptor beta chains derived from one specimen sequenced in a study of cytomegalovirus exposure and HLA in healthy donors. Primers: 60 Vbeta forward and 13 Jbeta reverse. Produced via immunoSEQ multiplex PCR; TCRdb's table is partial and in-frame only. The sample has 95,000 to 150,000 clones, about 80% seen once; the top ten hold less than 3.5%. Sequencing was done on a sample of PBMCs. The receptors were gathered from a woman in her thirties or forties in good health and CMV-seropositive.

The chain combines TRBV5-1 with TRBJ2-5; 10 bases align to TRBD2. CDR1 is SGHRS, CDR2 YFSETQ, per germline. The junction had 7 bases not matched to a gene; V was cut back by 0 bases and J by 5 bases. This CDR3 is 16 amino acids long. DNA of the CDR3: TGCGCCAGCAGCTTGGTTCTAGCGGGAGCCGGGGAGACCCAGTACTTC. Translating it yields CASSLVLAGAGETQYF.

Notes on this clone: Different DNA sequences within this sample yield the same CDR3. The chain joins TRBV10-3 to TRBJ1-6; D is undetermined. In germline, CDR1 is ENHRY, CDR2 SYGVKD. V dropped 7 bases and J dropped 0 bases, with 7 bases sitting between them. This CDR3 spans 14 amino acids. The CDR3 coding sequence is TGTGCCATCACGGAGAGCTCCTATAATTCACCCCTCCACTTT. This translates into CAITESSYNSPLHF.

This rearrangement joins TRBV5-5 to TRBJ1-2, with D maybe TRBD1 (5 bases). V was trimmed by 0 bases and J by 6 bases, leaving 9 bases between them. The CDR3 has 13 amino acids. Per germline, CDR1 SGHKS and CDR2 YYEKEE (reference sequence). CDR3 sequence: CASSLATGDGYTF. Written as DNA, the CDR3 is TGTGCCAGCAGCTTGGCCACGGGGGATGGCTACACCTTC.

This chain uses TRBV19 with TRBJ1-5; 7 nucleotides agree with TRBD1. V gave up 8 bases and J gave up 7 bases; unmatched junction bases: 11. Germline loops: CDR1 LNHDA, CDR2 SQIVND (reference sequence). The CDR3 extends over 14 amino acids. The CDR3 reads CASSPRQGGQPQHF. The CDR3 DNA sequence: TGTGCCAGTTCCCCGAGACAGGGCGGGCAGCCCCAGCATTTT. Supplemented by reference TRBV19 and TRBJ1-5, the full variable domain reads DGGITQSPKYLFRKEGQNVTLSCEQNLNHDAMYWYRQDPGQGLRLIYYSQIVNDFQKGDIAEGYSVSREKKESFPLTVTSAQKNPTAFYLCASSPRQGGQPQHFGDGTRLSIL.

The rearrangement links TRBV4-2 to TRBJ1-2; D perhaps matches TRBD1 (5 bases). Trimming removed 4 bases from V and 1 base from J, with 10 bases in between. The CDR3 totals 14 residues. Looked up from germline, CDR1 is LGHNA and CDR2 is YNFKEQ. The CDR3 DNA sequence: TGTGCCAGCAGCCCTGACAGATATAACTATGGCTACACCTTC. Protein: CASSPDRYNYGYTF.

V usage is TRBV5-8 and J usage is TRBJ2-1; 7 bases are shared with TRBD1. CDR1 is SGHTS, CDR2 YDEGEE, per germline. CDR3 length equals 17 residues. V shed 1 base, J shed 6 bases, and the junction held 13 bases outside the gene matches. In DNA form, the CDR3 reads TGTGCCAGCAGCTTGCCTAGGGGGCAGGGTCCTTTCAATGAGCAGTTCTTC. Amino acids: CASSLPRGQGPFNEQFF.

The chain uses TRBV2 and TRBJ1-6; 7 nucleotides match TRBD1. The junction had 11 bases not matched to a gene; V was cut back by 8 bases and J by 7 bases. Germline V gene data show CDR1 as SNHLY and CDR2 as FYNNEI. The CDR3 extends over 15 amino acids. This chain's CDR3 is CASESPRQGNSPLHF. The CDR3, as DNA: TGTGCCAGCGAAAGCCCGAGACAGGGAAATTCACCCCTCCACTTT.

This sequence joins TRBV7-2 and TRBJ2-7; TRBD1 matches at 8 bases. The ends lost 5 bases at V and 5 bases at J; junction bases unmatched: 8. Germline lookup yields CDR1 SGHTA and CDR2 FQGNSA. This CDR3 has 14 residues. CDR3 protein: CASSTGGRFNEQYF. The DNA of the CDR3 is TGTGCCAGCAGCACAGGGGGTCGTTTCAACGAGCAGTACTTC.

The CDR3 loop reads CASSQQTSLETDTQYF. Here the CDR3 DNA reads TGTGCCAGCAGCCAACAAACTAGCCTAGAGACAGATACGCAGTATTTT. The genes are TRBV4-2 and TRBJ2-3, with D maybe TRBD2 (6 bases). CDR3 size: 16 residues. Germline V gene sequence: CDR1 LGHNA, CDR2 YNFKEQ. The V gene lost 2 bases and the J gene lost 3 bases, with 15 bases spanning the gap.

The rearrangement uses TRBV9 and TRBJ2-2; 7 bases align to TRBD2. The CDR3 has 15 residues. Germline V gene sequence: CDR1 SGDLS, CDR2 YYNGEE. The J segment lost 4 bases and the V segment lost 3 bases, leaving 6 bases of the junction unmatched. The CDR3 region has the DNA TGTGCCAGCAGCGGAACCTCGGGGGGCACCGGGGAGCTGTTTTTT. It is translated as CASSGTSGGTGELFF.

The chain has TRBV2 and TRBJ2-7; tentatively, D is TRBD1 (6 bases). Germline CDR1 SNHLY, CDR2 FYNNEI. V lost 1 base and J lost 6, with 10 bases in between. The CDR3 sequence is 13 residues long. CDR3 loop: CASSEVRGGEQYF. The DNA for the CDR3 is TGTGCCAGCAGTGAAGTCAGAGGGGGCGAGCAGTACTTC.

This rearrangement joins TRBV30 to TRBJ2-6, with 7 nucleotides matching TRBD1. The germline CDR1 and CDR2 sequences are GTSNPN and SVGIG (reference sequence). CDR3 size: 17 residues. The ends lost 0 bases at V and 1 base at J; junction bases unmatched: 6. CDR3 region: CAWSVWGQSSGANVLTF. The CDR3 coding sequence is TGTGCCTGGAGTGTATGGGGACAGTCTTCTGGGGCCAACGTCCTGACTTTC.

The V gene is TRBV16, the J gene TRBJ1-6, with a tentative D call TRBD1 (5 bases). Between the trimmed V and J ends, which lost 0 bases and 7 bases, there was a span of 10 bases. Germline lookup yields CDR1 KGHSY and CDR2 FQNENV. This CDR3 is built from 15 residues. CDR3 amino acids: CASSQSPGMNSPLHF. CDR3 nucleotide sequence: TGTGCCAGCAGCCAATCGCCAGGGATGAATTCACCCCTCCACTTT.

Turning to this clone: In the same sample, other DNA sequences code for this CDR3. The chain has TRBV30 and TRBJ1-6; 7 bases fit TRBD1. CDR3 size: 15 residues. CDR1 is GTSNPN, CDR2 SVGIG, per germline (reference sequence). Losses at the gene ends were 5 bases for V and 13 bases for J; bases not matched to a gene: 17. The CDR3, as DNA: TGTGCCTGGGAACAGACAGGGAAGGGTAGCTCCCCCCTCCACTTT. Its protein product is CAWEQTGKGSSPLHF. Full variable domain (rest looked up from reference TRBV30 and TRBJ1-6): SQTIHQWPATLVQPVGSPLSLECTVEGTSNPNLYWYRQAAGRGLQLLFYSVGIGQISSEVPQNLSASRPQDRQFILSSKKLLLSDSGFYLCAWEQTGKGSSPLHFGNGTRLTVT.

The chain links TRBV5-1 to TRBJ1-2; 8 bases agree with TRBD1. The CDR3 is 13 residues long. Unmatched junction bases numbered 6, after V lost 3 bases and J lost 8 bases. CDR1 and CDR2 from the germline V gene are SGHRS and YFSETQ. Here the CDR3 reads CASSSAGGTGYTF. CDR3 DNA sequence: TGCGCCAGCAGCTCGGCAGGGGGCACAGGCTACACCTTC.

The rearrangement joins TRBV19 to TRBJ2-7, with TRBD2 as a possible D gene (6 bases). With 0 bases removed from V and 6 bases from J, the gap between germline ends came to 12 bases. CDR3 size: 14 residues. Germline CDR1 is LNHDA and CDR2 is SQIVND (reference sequence). The CDR3 is CASSIDVSGREQYF. CDR3 DNA sequence: TGTGCCAGTAGTATAGATGTAAGCGGGCGCGAGCAGTACTTC.

The chain links TRBV15 to TRBJ1-5; perhaps TRBD1 as D (5 bases). Trimming took 1 base from V and 6 from J, leaving 13 bases between them. The V gene's germline CDR1 is LNHNV and CDR2 YYDKDF (reference sequence). The CDR3 length is 15 residues. The CDR3: CATSRAGAKGQPQHF. CDR3 nucleotide sequence: TGTGCCACCAGCAGAGCTGGGGCAAAAGGTCAGCCCCAGCATTTT.

The chain couples TRBV5-4 to TRBJ2-3; TRBD2 matches at 9 bases. The J segment lost 0 bases and the V segment lost 9 bases, leaving 11 bases of the junction unmatched. The germline gives CDR1 SGHNT, CDR2 YYREEE (reference sequence). CDR3 length: 16 residues. The CDR3: CATNPGTSRSTDTQYF. The CDR3 region has the DNA TGTGCCACCAACCCCGGGACTAGCAGAAGCACAGATACGCAGTATTTT.

The chain employs TRBV15 and TRBJ1-5, with TRBD1 matching over 7 bases. Germline CDR1 LNHNV, CDR2 YYDKDF (reference sequence). This CDR3 contains 16 residues. V was clipped by 0 bases and J by 3 bases; unmatched bases: 5. Written as DNA, the CDR3 is TGTGCCACCAGCAGAGACAGGGGGTGGGACAATCAGCCCCAGCATTTT. Protein: CATSRDRGWDNQPQHF.

The gene calls are TRBV5-4 and TRBJ2-1; D might be TRBD1 (8 bases). V lost 7 bases to trimming and J lost 4 bases, with 15 bases between them. The V gene's germline CDR1 is SGHNT and CDR2 YYREEE (reference sequence). This CDR3 region has 14 residues. CDR3 sequence reads: CASETGGLYNEQFF. The CDR3 DNA reads TGTGCCAGCGAAACAGGGGGACTATACAATGAGCAGTTCTTC.

The J gene is TRBJ2-2, the V gene TRBV25-1; TRBD1 might be the D (6 bases). The CDR3 is made up of 18 amino acids. V was cut by 0 bases and J by 2 bases, with 16 bases left in between. Germline-derived CDR1 and CDR2 are MGHDK and SYGVNS. The CDR3 loop is CASSEYSQGIGNTGELFF. CDR3 nucleotide sequence: TGTGCCAGCAGTGAATACTCCCAGGGGATCGGAAACACCGGGGAGCTGTTTTTT.

There are a few counts of this clone. The chain has TRBV6-5 and TRBJ1-6; weak D call: TRBD1 (5 bases). Trimming took off 7 bases at V and 7 bases at J, with 14 bases between the two ends. The length of the CDR3 is 14 residues. In germline, CDR1 is MNHEY, CDR2 SVGAGI. CDR3 loop: CASIAGTPNSPLHF. The CDR3 DNA follows: TGTGCCAGCATAGCCGGGACTCCAAATTCACCCCTCCACTTT.

This chain connects TRBV10-2 to TRBJ1-5; the D is unclear. The V gene lost 2 bases and the J gene lost 3 bases, with 5 bases spanning the gap. Germline V gene data show CDR1 as WSHSY and CDR2 as SAAADI. CDR3 size: 13 residues. The CDR3 is CASSEHINQPQHF. CDR3 sequence (DNA): TGCGCCAGCAGTGAGCACATCAATCAGCCCCAGCATTTT.

V and J are TRBV7-3 and TRBJ2-1; 9 bases agree with TRBD2. Per germline, CDR1 SGHTA and CDR2 FQGTGA. CDR3 length: 15 amino acids. V trimming: 5 bases; J trimming: 7 bases; junction bases outside the gene matches: 9. The CDR3 nucleotides read TGTGCCAGCAGCCGTCTAGCGGGATTCGAAAATGAGCAGTTCTTC. This codes for CASSRLAGFENEQFF.

The chain has TRBV7-9 and TRBJ1-1; possible D gene TRBD1, 6 bases. Per germline, CDR1 SEHNR and CDR2 FQNEAQ (reference sequence). V shed 4 bases and J shed 6 bases, with 18 bases lying between them. This CDR3 spans 15 amino acids. CDR3 DNA: TGTGCCAGCAGCTCTACCCAGGGGAGGGAGGCTGAAGCTTTCTTT. It yields the protein CASSSTQGREAEAFF.

The chain joins TRBV4-2 to TRBJ1-6; TRBD1 matches 10 bases. V lost 4 bases and J lost 13; bases outside the gene matches: 13. Germline CDR1 LGHNA, CDR2 YNFKEQ. The CDR3 has 16 amino acids. CDR3 sequence: CASSPQPGTGVSPLHF. As DNA, the CDR3 is TGTGCCAGCAGCCCCCAGCCCGGGACAGGGGTTTCGCCCCTCCACTTT.

The rearrangement uses TRBV19 and TRBJ2-5; 12 nucleotides match TRBD2. The trim removed 6 bases at V and 3 bases at J, leaving 17 bases unmatched. The germline CDR1 and CDR2 sequences are LNHDA and SQIVND (reference sequence). The CDR3 contains 19 residues. CDR3 protein: CASRAERLPSGGGEETQYF. CDR3 DNA sequence: TGTGCCAGTAGGGCGGAACGCCTACCTAGCGGGGGGGGAGAAGAGACCCAGTACTTC.

The V call is TRBV4-3, the J call TRBJ2-7; 10 nucleotides agree with TRBD2. CDR1 LGHNA and CDR2 YSLEER come from the germline V gene. V gave up 3 bases and J gave up 0 bases; unmatched junction bases: 2. The CDR3 sequence is 15 residues long. DNA of the CDR3: TGCGCCAGCAGCCAGGGGACTAGCGCCTCCTACGAGCAGTACTTC. Its protein is CASSQGTSASYEQYF.

The chain uses TRBV5-1 and TRBJ1-2, with unresolved D. Germline assignment: CDR1 SGHRS and CDR2 YFSETQ. This CDR3 comprises 15 residues. The V and J ends lost 4 bases and 4 bases respectively, with 17 bases between them. In nucleotides, the CDR3 is TGCGCCAGCAGCCCTAGACTGGGAGACCTCTATGGCTACACCTTC. Translated: CASSPRLGDLYGYTF. Full variable domain (missing parts from reference TRBV5-1 and TRBJ1-2): KAGVTQTPRYLIKTRGQQVTLSCSPISGHRSVSWYQQTPGQGLQFLFEYFSETQRNKGNFPGRFSGRQFSNSRSEMNVSTLELGDSALYLCASSPRLGDLYGYTFGSGTRLTVV.

The rearrangement joins TRBV28 to TRBJ1-2; 9 nucleotides agree with TRBD1. The V gene's germline CDR1 is MDHEN and CDR2 SYDVKM. The CDR3 consists of 15 residues. V shed 5 bases, J shed 4 bases, and the junction held 8 bases outside the gene matches. DNA of the CDR3: TGTGCCAGCAGTCCTCGGGACAGGGCGGCCTATGGCTACACCTTC. It encodes CASSPRDRAAYGYTF.

The chain recombines TRBV6-5 with TRBJ1-6; possible D gene TRBD1, 5 bases. CDR1 MNHEY and CDR2 SVGAGI come from the germline V gene. This CDR3 has 13 amino acids. V was trimmed by 6 bases and J by 7 bases, leaving 10 bases between them. This CDR3 reads CASSPGLNSPLHF. CDR3 sequence (DNA): TGTGCCAGCAGCCCGGGACTCAATTCACCCCTCCACTTT.

V gene TRBV19 combines with J gene TRBJ2-4; 9 nucleotides align to TRBD1. Per germline, CDR1 LNHDA and CDR2 SQIVND (reference sequence). V gave up 5 bases and J gave up 5 bases; unmatched junction bases: 7. The CDR3 sequence is 15 residues long. CDR3 nucleotide sequence: TGTGCCAGTAGTTCCCCAGGGGACAGGGAAAACATTCAGTACTTC. This sequence encodes CASSSPGDRENIQYF.